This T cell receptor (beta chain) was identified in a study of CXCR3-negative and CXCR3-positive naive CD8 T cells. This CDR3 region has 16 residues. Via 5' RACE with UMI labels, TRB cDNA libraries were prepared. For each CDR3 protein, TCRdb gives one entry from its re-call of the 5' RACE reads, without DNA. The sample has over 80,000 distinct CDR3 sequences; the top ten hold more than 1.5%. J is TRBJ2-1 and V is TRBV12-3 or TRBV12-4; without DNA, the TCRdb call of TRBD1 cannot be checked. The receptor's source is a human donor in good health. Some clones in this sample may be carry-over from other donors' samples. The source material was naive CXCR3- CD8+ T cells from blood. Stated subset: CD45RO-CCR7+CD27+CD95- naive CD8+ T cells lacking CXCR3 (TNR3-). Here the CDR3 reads CASRVEGVSSYNEQFF.